Listed below are T cell receptor beta chains from one sample, sequenced in a study of shared clonotypes between healthy human individuals. The repertoire was sequenced with immunoSEQ multiplex PCR; TCRdb's copy has only in-frame clones and lacks some. The sample includes about 460,000 clones, more than 70% of them seen just once. The sequenced sample was PBMCs. All receptors come from a woman aged 40 to 50 in good health. Some clones in this sample may be carry-over from other donors' samples. Both conserved end residues are part of each CDR3. The D gene is left open where the match is weak. For some rows the clone size is stated as once, few or many, or as a class when expanded; others skip it.

clone size	V gene	J gene	D gene	CDR3 DNA	CDR3 protein
once	TRBV4-1	TRBJ2-7	TRBD2	TGCGCCAGCAGCCTTGGCATTCTCCCGGGACTAGCACACTACGAGCAGTACTTC	CASSLGILPGLAHYEQYF
NA	TRBV28	TRBJ2-3	TRBD2	TGTGCCAGCAGTTTATTCGGCGGGGGGCGAGCGGGAGGGATCACAGATACGCAGTATTTT	CASSLFGGGRAGGITDTQYF
NA	TRBV4-1	TRBJ2-5	TRBD2	TGCGCCAGCAGCCAAGTATACAGCGGGAGGGCCCGGACCCGGTACTTC	CASSQVYSGRARTRYF
NA	TRBV2	TRBJ1-1	NA	TGTGCCAGCAGCCCACAGGGTCTAGGGAACACTGAAGCTTTCTTT	CASSPQGLGNTEAFF
NA	TRBV27	TRBJ2-1	TRBD1	TGTGCCAGCAGTCCTCTGACAGGGGAGTGGAGCAATGAGCAGTTCTTC	CASSPLTGEWSNEQFF
NA	TRBV6-1	TRBJ2-7	NA	TGTGCCAGCAGTGAAGGGGCGGGACAGCCCCTCTACGAGCAGTACTTC	CASSEGAGQPLYEQYF
once	TRBV7-2	TRBJ1-2	NA	TGTGCCAGCAGTCTTGACCCCCTTAACCTTAACTATGGCTACACCTTC	CASSLDPLNLNYGYTF
NA	TRBV18	TRBJ2-6	NA	TGTGCCAGCTCACCACGGGGACACATCTCTGGGGCCAACGTCCTGACTTTC	CASSPRGHISGANVLTF
NA	TRBV7-6	TRBJ2-1	TRBD2	TGTGCCAGCAGCCTTAGCGGGGGAGGGGATGAGCAGTTCTTC	CASSLSGGGDEQFF
once	TRBV28	TRBJ2-7	NA	TGTGCCAGCAGTTTGGCGTCCCCCCCCTACGAGCAGTACTTC	CASSLASPPYEQYF
NA	TRBV9	TRBJ2-3	TRBD2	TGTGCCAGCAGCCCCAGACTAGCGGCTAGCACAGATACGCAGTATTTT	CASSPRLAASTDTQYF
NA	TRBV25-1	TRBJ1-2	TRBD1	TGTGCCAGCAGTCCTCGACAGGGGAGGTATGGCTACACCTTC	CASSPRQGRYGYTF
NA	TRBV5-6	TRBJ2-7	NA	TGTGCCAGCAGCTTGAGAACAGGCGGGTCGGGCTACGAGCAGTACTTC	CASSLRTGGSGYEQYF
NA	TRBV5-1	TRBJ1-1	TRBD1	TGCGCCAGCAGCACGGGACAGCCAGACACTGAAGCTTTCTTT	CASSTGQPDTEAFF
NA	TRBV10-2	TRBJ2-7	TRBD2	TGCGCCAGCAGCAGATCAACCGGGACTAGCGGCGCGGAGCAGTACTTC	CASSRSTGTSGAEQYF
NA	TRBV7-9	TRBJ2-5	NA	TGTGCCAGCAGCGCCACACAGTTTACGGAGACCCAGTACTTC	CASSATQFTETQYF
NA	TRBV28	TRBJ1-2	NA	TGTGCCAGCACCCCAGCTAACTATGGCTACACCTTC	CASTPANYGYTF
NA	TRBV6-1	TRBJ1-5	NA	TGTGCCAGCAGTGAGCAATATCAAAGCAATCAGCCCCAGCATTTT	CASSEQYQSNQPQHF
once	TRBV28	TRBJ2-7	TRBD1	TGTGCCAGCAGCCCCCGGGGACAGACCCCCTACGAGCAGTACTTC	CASSPRGQTPYEQYF
once	TRBV5-1	TRBJ1-5	NA	TGCGCCAGCAGCTTGGGACCCAAGAATCAGCCCCAGCATTTT	CASSLGPKNQPQHF
once	TRBV2	TRBJ2-1	NA	TGTGCCAGCAGTCGAAACGGGGGTGAGCAGTTCTTC	CASSRNGGEQFF
NA	TRBV18	TRBJ2-3	TRBD2	TGTGCCAGCCAGAGGGACCAGACTAGCGGGAGAGATACGCAGTATTTT	CASQRDQTSGRDTQYF
once	TRBV30	TRBJ2-6	NA	TGTGCCTGGAGTGGATACAGGGCCCTGGAAGCTGGGGCCAACGTCCTGACTTTC	CAWSGYRALEAGANVLTF
NA	TRBV7-9	TRBJ2-2	TRBD1	TGTGCCAGCAGCTTATCAGGGGGCGTTAGCACCGGGGAGCTGTTTTTT	CASSLSGGVSTGELFF
NA	TRBV7-2	TRBJ2-7	TRBD2	TGTGCCAGCAGCTCAGACACTAGCGGTCCCTTTTACGAGCAGTACTTC	CASSSDTSGPFYEQYF
many	TRBV29-1	TRBJ2-5	NA	TGCAGCGTGGGGGAACAAGAGACCCAGTACTTC	CSVGEQETQYF
NA	TRBV30	TRBJ2-3	NA	TGTGCCTGCTACACCATCCAAACAGATACGCAGTATTTT	CACYTIQTDTQYF
NA	TRBV27	TRBJ2-7	NA	TGTGCCAGCAGTTTCCGCGAGCAGTACTTC	CASSFREQYF
NA	TRBV7-6	TRBJ2-5	TRBD1	TGTGCCACCAGGGGGCGCGGGGAGACCCAGTACTTC	CATRGRGETQYF
NA	TRBV15	TRBJ2-2	NA	TGTGCCGCCAGCAGAGTATCGGAAAACGGGGAGCTGCTTTTT	CAASRVSENGELLF
NA	TRBV7-2	TRBJ2-3	NA	TGTGCCAGCAGCTTGGTGGGAATGGATACGCAGTATTTT	CASSLVGMDTQYF